This T cell receptor (beta chain) derives from a study of OX40 agonist ivuxolimab in advanced cancers. Germline assignment: CDR1 MDHEN and CDR2 SYDVKM. Trimming removed 2 bases from V and 0 bases from J; junction bases left unmatched: 3. This CDR3 comprises 16 residues. Study-wide results and caveats: CD4+ and CD8+ T cells in blood underwent clonal expansion by week 6 at 0.1 to 3.0 mg/kg.

As for this clone: The antigen is unknown.

Sequencing was performed with immunoSEQ multiplex PCR; in TCRdb, only in-frame clones are kept and a portion is missing. The profile covers roughly 58,000 clones, with 84% appearing a single time and 0.5% to 0.7% taken by the ten largest. The V call is TRBV28, the J call TRBJ1-3, with 8 positions matching TRBD1. The origin of this receptor is an adult with an advanced solid tumor such as melanoma, head and neck, liver or kidney cancer. The sequenced sample was CD4+ or CD8+ T cells sorted from blood, obtained in a trial of the OX40 agonist ivuxolimab. The CDR3 sequence: CASSLIGTGSGNTIYF. The CDR3 coding sequence is TGTGCCAGCAGTTTAATCGGGACAGGCTCTGGAAACACCATATATTTT.